This TCR beta chain was found in a study of CXCR3-negative and CXCR3-positive naive CD8 T cells. The overall study: With about 1.5 +/- 0.3 million reads per library, the TRB reads numbered some 130 million in total. Study-level results: More hydrophobic TRB CDR3s were found in CXCR3-positive naive cells than in CXCR3-negative naive cells. Both naive subsets carried similar amounts of surface CD5, so TCR strength was inferred from TRB CDR3 properties.

A word on this clonotype: Antigen: not known.

Germline-derived CDR1 and CDR2 are MNHGY and SAAAGT. This CDR3 is built from 16 residues. TRB cDNA libraries were made by UMI-labeled 5' RACE. TCRdb reprocessed the 5' RACE reads and reports one entry per CDR3 protein, with no DNA. The sample totals tens of thousands of distinct CDR3 sequences. Triplicate roughly 300,000-cell sorts were made of each CD8+ T cell subset. Naive CD8+ T lymphocytes were specified as CD45RO-CCR7+CD27+CD95-. Sample: naive CXCR3+ CD8+ T cells from blood. Subset in this sample: CD45RO-CCR7+CD27+CD95- naive CD8+ T cells expressing CXCR3 (TNR3+). The chain couples TRBV6-8 to TRBJ2-7; with no DNA, the TCRdb D assignment of TRBD2 cannot be verified. The receptor comes from a human donor in good health. Some clones in this sample may be carry-over from other donors' samples. CDR3 protein: CASGGTSGGTSYEQYF.